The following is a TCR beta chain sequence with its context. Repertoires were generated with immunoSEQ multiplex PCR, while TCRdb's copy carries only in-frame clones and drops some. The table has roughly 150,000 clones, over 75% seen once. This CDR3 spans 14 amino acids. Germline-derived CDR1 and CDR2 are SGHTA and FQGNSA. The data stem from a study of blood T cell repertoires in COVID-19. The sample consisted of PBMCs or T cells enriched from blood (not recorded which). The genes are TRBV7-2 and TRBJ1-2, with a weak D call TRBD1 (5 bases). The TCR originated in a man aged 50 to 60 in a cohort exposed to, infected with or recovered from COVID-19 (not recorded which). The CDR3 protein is CATPWAGNSGGYTF. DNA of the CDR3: TGTGCGACTCCCTGGGCAGGGAACAGTGGAGGCTACACCTTC.